This T cell receptor beta chain was profiled in a study of T cells in Graves' hyperthyroidism and ophthalmopathy. As for the study in general: Before treatment of any kind, peripheral blood was taken at initial diagnosis.

Exclusion criteria comprised uncontrolled infection, other autoimmune disease, pregnancy or lactation. Study outcomes and limitations: From stable hyperthyroidism, ophthalmopathy was set apart by a 13 V-J model.

Germline V gene lookup returns CDR1 KGHSH and CDR2 LQKENI. With 6 bases clipped from V and 3 bases from J, the junction kept 10 bases outside the gene matches. The CDR3 spans 15 residues. This clonotype was recorded at least ten times. Its cognate antigen is unknown. RNA transcripts provided the source from which TCR beta CDR3 regions were amplified. A set of HTBI primers served as the primers for a first-round RT-PCR of the TCR CDR3. Each CDR3 protein is one row after TCRdb ran MiXCR on the multiplex PCR reads. Among fewer than 900,000 distinct CDR3 sequences, approximately 16% were seen once, and the ten largest hold under 9.5%.

The chain has TRBV18 and TRBJ1-1; 7 bases agree with TRBD1. The specimen sequenced was blood. This receptor was obtained from a man in his late teens or twenties with Graves' hyperthyroidism. CDR3 loop: CASSSFRGEYTEAFF. The CDR3 nucleotides are TGTGCCAGCTCTTCTTTCAGGGGGGAGTACACTGAAGCTTTCTTT.